Shown below are 27 T cell receptor beta chains from a single sample sequenced in a study of long-term antiretroviral therapy in people with HIV. This was the immunoSEQ v3.0 assay at survey level. The table came from immunoSEQ multiplex PCR; TCRdb's copy has only in-frame clones and leaves some out. The sample carries about 21,000 clones, 85% to 90% recorded once. The sequencing here drew on unsorted PBMCs, taken 2.3 years after starting antiretroviral therapy. Every receptor here comes from a man aged 55 to 70 with HIV.

The rearrangement links TRBV5-5 to TRBJ2-1, with TRBD1 matching over 7 bases. The germline V gene has CDR1 SGHKS and CDR2 YYEKEE (reference sequence). The V and J ends lost 4 bases and 5 bases, in that order; junction bases with no gene match: 9. The CDR3 length is 15 residues. CDR3 DNA sequence: TGTGCCAGCAGCCCCCTCGGGACAGATAACAATGAGCAGTTCTTC. The encoded protein is CASSPLGTDNNEQFF.

This clone was counted a single time. The V call is TRBV29-1, the J call TRBJ2-5; 11 bases agree with TRBD2. Germline trimming cut 3 bases from V and 5 bases from J; bases unmatched to any gene: 11. The CDR3 loop spans 16 amino acids. Germline V CDR1 and CDR2: SQVTM, ANQGSEA. The CDR3 DNA follows: TGCAGCGTTGACAGTCTAGCGGGGGGAAGAGAGGAGACCCAGTACTTC. Amino acid sequence: CSVDSLAGGREETQYF.

The chain employs TRBV19 and TRBJ1-5; D not certain. Trimming shortened V by 3 bases and J by 8 bases, and 20 bases separated the two germline ends. Germline CDR1 is LNHDA and CDR2 is SQIVND (reference sequence). CDR3 size: 16 residues. DNA of the CDR3: TGTGCCAGTAGTATTTTAGTCGCGGCACTGCCCAAGCCCCAGCATTTT. It encodes CASSILVAALPKPQHF.

The J gene is TRBJ1-6, the V gene TRBV2; tentative D call: TRBD1 (5 bases). The V gene's germline CDR1 is SNHLY and CDR2 FYNNEI. Trimming left V 3 bases short and J 6 bases short, with 15 bases between. The CDR3 loop spans 16 amino acids. CDR3 in DNA: TGTGCCAGCAGTGACGTCCAGGGTCTCGGTAATTCACCCCTCCACTTT. It specifies CASSDVQGLGNSPLHF.

This chain links TRBV7-9 with TRBJ1-1; TRBD1 is a possible D gene (5 bases). Germline values: CDR1 SEHNR, CDR2 FQNEAQ (reference sequence). V lost 3 bases and J lost 4, with 9 bases in between. The CDR3 has 13 residues. The CDR3 nucleotides are TGTGCCAGCAGCTTCCGGGACGGCACTGAAGCTTTCTTT. It specifies CASSFRDGTEAFF.

The chain uses TRBV11-2 and TRBJ2-3; D uncertain. The CDR3 totals 15 residues. V lost 3 bases and J 3 bases, leaving 13 bases between the germline ends. Germline values: CDR1 SGHAT, CDR2 FQNNGV. The CDR3 sequence: CASSFTSDATDTQYF. CDR3 bases: TGTGCCAGCAGCTTTACCAGCGACGCGACAGATACGCAGTATTTT.

The chain has TRBV19 and TRBJ2-1, with D possibly being TRBD1 (6 bases). Trimming removed 8 bases at V and 2 bases at J, with 13 bases between. The CDR3 runs to 14 residues. Germline V gives CDR1 LNHDA, CDR2 SQIVND (reference sequence). CDR3: CASGRGWAYNEQFF. The CDR3, as DNA: TGTGCCAGTGGAAGGGGGTGGGCCTACAATGAGCAGTTCTTC.

The chain employs TRBV7-2 and TRBJ2-3; tentative D call: TRBD2 (8 bases). Germline-derived CDR1 and CDR2 are SGHTA and FQGNSA. The CDR3 loop spans 14 amino acids. Trimming cost V 6 bases and J 6 bases, with 16 bases left between them. The CDR3 DNA sequence: TGTGCCAGCAGTCAGGGGGGGACTAGGGATACGCAGTATTTT. Protein: CASSQGGTRDTQYF.

The chain joins TRBV6-8 to TRBJ2-2, with 7 bases fitting TRBD2. Germline assignment: CDR1 MNHGY and CDR2 SAAAGT. J was trimmed by 5 bases and V by 8 bases; bases with no gene match: 11. The CDR3 consists of 15 residues. The CDR3 sequence is CASRHVAGPTGELFF. The CDR3, as DNA: TGTGCCAGCCGCCATGTAGCGGGCCCAACCGGGGAGCTGTTTTTT.

CDR3 loop: CASSSSGTSGSSYEQYF. The CDR3 nucleotides read TGTGCCAGCAGCTCATCAGGGACTAGCGGGAGCTCCTACGAGCAGTACTTC. This chain uses TRBV7-9 with TRBJ2-7; the match to TRBD2 covers 14 bases. There are 17 residues in the CDR3. V was clipped by 4 bases and J by 0 bases; unmatched bases: 5. Germline lookup yields CDR1 SEHNR and CDR2 FQNEAQ (reference sequence).

CDR3 bases: TGCGCCAGCAGCTTGTATGGGGAGACCCAGTACTTC. Amino acid sequence: CASSLYGETQYF. The J gene is TRBJ2-5, the V gene TRBV5-1; D gene uncertain. Trimming shortened V by 1 base and J by 5 bases, and 6 bases separated the two germline ends. There are 12 residues in the CDR3. Germline values: CDR1 SGHRS, CDR2 YFSETQ.

V gene TRBV5-4 combines with J gene TRBJ1-1, with D unresolved. V lost 5 bases, J lost 5 bases, and 13 bases lay in between. CDR1 and CDR2 (germline): SGHNT, YYREEE (reference sequence). This CDR3 comprises 13 residues. The CDR3 DNA sequence: TGTGCCAGCAGTAAGCAATGGGGAACTGAAGCTTTCTTT. Residues: CASSKQWGTEAFF.

This clone came up once. Other DNA sequences in the sample encode the same CDR3. The rearrangement uses TRBV11-2 and TRBJ2-2; 15 bases are a match to TRBD2. V trimming: 1 base; J trimming: 6 bases; junction bases outside the gene matches: 3. There are 17 residues in the CDR3. Germline V CDR1 and CDR2: SGHAT, FQNNGV. CDR3 region: CASSLARTSGRAGELFF. The CDR3 DNA is TGTGCCAGCAGCTTAGCCCGGACTAGCGGGAGGGCCGGGGAGCTGTTTTTT.

The rearrangement uses TRBV27 and TRBJ2-7; 10 bases fit TRBD1. The V gene end was trimmed by 5 bases and the J gene end by 0 bases; junction bases not matched to a gene: 7. Germline lookup yields CDR1 MNHEY and CDR2 SMNVEV (reference sequence). The length of the CDR3 is 16 residues. CDR3 region: CASSPIWDRGSYEQYF. CDR3 DNA sequence: TGTGCCAGCAGTCCGATATGGGACAGGGGCTCCTACGAGCAGTACTTC.

V gene TRBV28 combines with J gene TRBJ2-4, with TRBD1 identical over 8 bases. V trimming: 8 bases; J trimming: 8 bases; junction bases outside the gene matches: 20. This CDR3 spans 17 amino acids. Germline CDR1 and CDR2: MDHEN and SYDVKM. CDR3 sequence (DNA): TGTGCCAGCGGCACGTATAGAGGACAGGGTTGGTTAGACATTCAGTACTTC. It encodes CASGTYRGQGWLDIQYF. Together with reference TRBV28 and TRBJ2-4, the CDR3 gives the full variable domain: DVKVTQSSRYLVKRTGEKVFLECVQDMDHENMFWYRQDPGLGLRLIYFSYDVKMKEKGDIPEGYSVSREKKERFSLILESASTNQTSMYLCASGTYRGQGWLDIQYFGAGTRLSVL.

The CDR3 bases are TGTGCCAGCAGCTGGGACAGGAACAATGAGCAGTTCTTC. Its protein product is CASSWDRNNEQFF. J is TRBJ2-1 and V is TRBV5-4; 8 bases match TRBD1. This CDR3 has 13 amino acids. J was trimmed by 5 bases and V by 3 bases; bases with no gene match: 1. Germline V gives CDR1 SGHNT, CDR2 YYREEE (reference sequence).

The rearrangement links TRBV7-2 to TRBJ2-1; 12 bases map to TRBD2. With 4 bases clipped from V and 6 bases from J, the junction kept 4 bases outside the gene matches. Germline CDR1 reads SGHTA; CDR2 reads FQGNSA. The CDR3 consists of 15 residues. CDR3 residues: CASSSSSGGANEQFF. In DNA, the CDR3 is TGTGCCAGCAGCTCGTCTAGCGGGGGGGCCAATGAGCAGTTCTTC.

A single count supports this clone. The chain recombines TRBV7-2 with TRBJ2-5; D possibly corresponds to TRBD2 (5 bases). V lost 1 base to trimming and J lost 5 bases, with 11 bases between them. Germline CDR1 is SGHTA and CDR2 is FQGNSA. The CDR3 has 14 residues. The CDR3 region is CASSLGSSWETQYF. The CDR3 DNA is TGTGCCAGCAGCTTAGGCTCTAGCTGGGAGACCCAGTACTTC.

The V call is TRBV7-9, the J call TRBJ1-6; a weak D match, TRBD1 (6 bases). Germline lookup yields CDR1 SEHNR and CDR2 FQNEAQ (reference sequence). The CDR3 has 15 residues. Deletions cut 7 bases from V and 8 bases from J, with 18 bases between. CDR3 coding DNA: TGTGCCAGCACCCCCTTGGGGGGCTCGTATTCACCCCTCCACTTT. This sequence encodes CASTPLGGSYSPLHF.

The V call is TRBV2, the J call TRBJ2-7; TRBD1 might be the D (7 bases). Germline V lookup: CDR1 SNHLY, CDR2 FYNNEI. The CDR3 is 15 amino acids. Trimming took 6 bases from V and 1 from J, leaving 16 bases between them. This CDR3 reads CASSRRGQSSYEQYF. In nucleotides, the CDR3 is TGTGCCAGCAGCAGGAGGGGACAGTCTTCCTACGAGCAGTACTTC.

The chain carries TRBV7-2 and TRBJ2-3, with TRBD1 identical over 9 bases. CDR1 is SGHTA and CDR2 is FQGNSA in the germline V gene. This CDR3 is built from 19 residues. V trimming: 2 bases; J trimming: 0 bases; junction bases outside the gene matches: 12. In DNA form, the CDR3 reads TGTGCCAGCAGCTTAAAGGGACAGGGATCCTTGCCTAGCACAGATACGCAGTATTTT. Translation: CASSLKGQGSLPSTDTQYF. Filled out from reference TRBV7-2 and TRBJ2-3, the complete variable domain reads GAGVSQSPSNKVTEKGKDVELRCDPISGHTALYWYRQSLGQGLEFLIYFQGNSAPDKSGLPSDRFSAERTGGSVSTLTIQRTQQEDSAVYLCASSLKGQGSLPSTDTQYFGPGTRLTVL.

The CDR3 region is CASSFSRPTSISYTF. As DNA, the CDR3 is TGTGCCAGCAGTTTTTCCAGGCCGACCTCTATTAGCTACACCTTC. This chain uses TRBV27 with TRBJ1-2; D uncertain. The CDR3 is 15 amino acids. Germline assignment: CDR1 MNHEY and CDR2 SMNVEV (reference sequence). Trimming took off 3 bases at V and 9 bases at J, with 20 bases between the two ends.

The chain uses TRBV11-1 and TRBJ2-5; 8 bases fit TRBD2. The CDR3 has 16 amino acids. CDR1 and CDR2 from the germline V gene are SGHAT and FQDESV (reference sequence). V lost 8 bases to trimming and J lost 5 bases; unmatched junction nucleotides: 16. Here the CDR3 DNA reads TGTGCCAGCTCCCCCGGGGGGGACCCTCCAGGGGAGACCCAGTACTTC. Its protein product is CASSPGGDPPGETQYF.

The CDR3 sequence is CSATRSETQYF. As DNA, the CDR3 is TGCAGTGCTACTAGATCGGAGACCCAGTACTTC. The chain carries TRBV20-1 and TRBJ2-5; no reliable D call. Germline CDR1 reads DFQATT; CDR2 reads SNEGSKA (reference sequence). V lost 4 bases to trimming and J lost 5 bases, with 8 bases between them. CDR3 length equals 11 residues.

The rearrangement links TRBV4-3 to TRBJ2-7; possible D gene TRBD1, 5 bases. The germline V and J ends were trimmed by 4 bases and 0 bases, with 10 bases remaining between them. CDR1 is LGHNA, CDR2 YSLEER, per germline. CDR3 length: 14 residues. CDR3 nucleotide sequence: TGCGCCAGCAGCCCCGCGACAGCCTCCTACGAGCAGTACTTC. Its protein product is CASSPATASYEQYF.

The chain links TRBV25-1 to TRBJ2-3; 7 bases are a match to TRBD2. Germline-derived CDR1 and CDR2 are MGHDK and SYGVNS. This CDR3 region has 14 residues. The trim removed 8 bases at V and 2 bases at J, leaving 7 bases unmatched. The CDR3 reads CASSKAGNTDTQYF. In DNA, the CDR3 is TGTGCCAGCTCCAAAGCGGGAAACACAGATACGCAGTATTTT.

The sample holds a few counts of this clone. The chain combines TRBV5-4 with TRBJ1-2; no clear D gene. The CDR3 length is 14 residues. The germline V gene encodes CDR1 SGHNT and CDR2 YYREEE (reference sequence). The ends were cut back, 4 bases at V and 1 base at J, with 11 bases in the middle. The CDR3 nucleotides read TGTGCCAGCAGCGAGGACCTAAGTAACTATGGCTACACCTTC. It is translated as CASSEDLSNYGYTF.